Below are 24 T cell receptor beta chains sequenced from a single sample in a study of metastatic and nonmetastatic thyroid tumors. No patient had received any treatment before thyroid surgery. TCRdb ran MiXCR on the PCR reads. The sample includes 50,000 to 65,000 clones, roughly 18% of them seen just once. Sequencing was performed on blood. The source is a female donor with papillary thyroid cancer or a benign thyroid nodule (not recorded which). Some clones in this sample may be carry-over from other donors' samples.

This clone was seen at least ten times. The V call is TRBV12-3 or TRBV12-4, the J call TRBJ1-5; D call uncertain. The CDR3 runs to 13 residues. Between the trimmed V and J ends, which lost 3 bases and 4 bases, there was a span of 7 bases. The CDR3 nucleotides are TGTGCCAGCAGTTTGGGAAGTAATCAGCCCCAGCATTTT. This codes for CASSLGSNQPQHF.

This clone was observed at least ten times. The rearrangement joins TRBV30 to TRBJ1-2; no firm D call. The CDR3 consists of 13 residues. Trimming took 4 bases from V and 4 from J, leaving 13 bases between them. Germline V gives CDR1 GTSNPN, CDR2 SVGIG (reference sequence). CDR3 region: CAWIPRFGYGYTF. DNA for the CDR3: TGTGCCTGGATCCCCAGGTTTGGCTATGGCTACACCTTC.

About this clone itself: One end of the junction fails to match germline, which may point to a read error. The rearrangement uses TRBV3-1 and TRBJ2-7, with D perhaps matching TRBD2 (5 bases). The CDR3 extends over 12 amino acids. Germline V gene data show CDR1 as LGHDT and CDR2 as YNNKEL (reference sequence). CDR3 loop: CAISRSDYGQYF. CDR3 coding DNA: TGTGCCATCAGCCGTAGCGACTACGGGCAGTACTTC.

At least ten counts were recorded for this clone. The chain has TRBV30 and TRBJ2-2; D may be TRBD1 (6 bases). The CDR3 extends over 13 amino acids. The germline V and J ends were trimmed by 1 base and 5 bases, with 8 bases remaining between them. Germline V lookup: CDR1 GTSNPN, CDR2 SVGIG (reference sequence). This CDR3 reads CAWSEGQTGELFF. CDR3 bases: TGTGCCTGGAGTGAAGGACAGACCGGGGAGCTGTTTTTT. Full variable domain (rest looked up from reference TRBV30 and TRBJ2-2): SQTIHQWPATLVQPVGSPLSLECTVEGTSNPNLYWYRQAAGRGLQLLFYSVGIGQISSEVPQNLSASRPQDRQFILSSKKLLLSDSGFYLCAWSEGQTGELFFGEGSRLTVL.

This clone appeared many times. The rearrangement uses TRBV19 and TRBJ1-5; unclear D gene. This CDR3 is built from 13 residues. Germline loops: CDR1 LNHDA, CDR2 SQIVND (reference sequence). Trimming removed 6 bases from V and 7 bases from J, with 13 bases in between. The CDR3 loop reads CASSAGLQQPQHF. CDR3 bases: TGTGCCAGTAGCGCGGGGTTACAACAGCCCCAGCATTTT.

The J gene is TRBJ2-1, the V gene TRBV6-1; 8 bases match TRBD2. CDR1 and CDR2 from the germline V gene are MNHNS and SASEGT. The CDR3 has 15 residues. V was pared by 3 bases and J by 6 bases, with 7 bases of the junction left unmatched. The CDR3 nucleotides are TGTGCCAGCAGTGAGGGGACTAGTGGGAGCAATGAGCAGTTCTTC. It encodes CASSEGTSGSNEQFF.

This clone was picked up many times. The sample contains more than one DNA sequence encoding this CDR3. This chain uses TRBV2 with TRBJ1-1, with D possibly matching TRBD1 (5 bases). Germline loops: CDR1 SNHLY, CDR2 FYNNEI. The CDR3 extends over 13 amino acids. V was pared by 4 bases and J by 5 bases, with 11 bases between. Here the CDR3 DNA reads TGTGCCAGCAGTGTCTTGGGGGGGACTGAAGCTTTCTTT. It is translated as CASSVLGGTEAFF.

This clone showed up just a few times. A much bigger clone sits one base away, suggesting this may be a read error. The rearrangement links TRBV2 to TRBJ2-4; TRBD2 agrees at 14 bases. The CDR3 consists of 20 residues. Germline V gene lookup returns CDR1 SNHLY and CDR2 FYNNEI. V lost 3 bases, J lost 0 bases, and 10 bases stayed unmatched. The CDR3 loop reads CASSDTPGLAGVKAKNIQYF. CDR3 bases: TGTGCCAGCAGTGACACTCCGGGACTAGCGGGAGTCAAAGCCAAAAACATTCAGTACTTC.

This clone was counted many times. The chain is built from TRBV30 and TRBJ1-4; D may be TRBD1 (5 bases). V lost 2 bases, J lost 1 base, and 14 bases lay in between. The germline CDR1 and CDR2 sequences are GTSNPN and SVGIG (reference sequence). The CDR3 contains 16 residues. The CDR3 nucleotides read TGTGCCTGGAGTTTCACCGGGGCTCTAACTAATGAAAAACTGTTTTTT. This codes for CAWSFTGALTNEKLFF.

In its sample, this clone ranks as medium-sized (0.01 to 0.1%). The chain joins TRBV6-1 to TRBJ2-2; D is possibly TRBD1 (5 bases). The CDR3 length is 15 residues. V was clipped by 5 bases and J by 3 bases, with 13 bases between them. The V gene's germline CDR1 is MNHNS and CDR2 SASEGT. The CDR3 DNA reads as TGTGCCAGCAGTCTCAGGGTTTGGGACACCGGGGAGCTGTTTTTT. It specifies CASSLRVWDTGELFF.

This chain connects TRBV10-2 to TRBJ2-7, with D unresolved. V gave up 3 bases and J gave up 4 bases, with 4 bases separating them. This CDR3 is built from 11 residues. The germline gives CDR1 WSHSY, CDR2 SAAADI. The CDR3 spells CASSDLYEQYF. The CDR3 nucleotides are TGCGCCAGCAGTGACTTGTACGAGCAGTACTTC.

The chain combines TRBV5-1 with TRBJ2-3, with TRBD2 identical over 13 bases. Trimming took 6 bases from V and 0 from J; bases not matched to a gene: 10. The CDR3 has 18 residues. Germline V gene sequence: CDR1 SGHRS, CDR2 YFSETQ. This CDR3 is CASIQGLAGWPSTDTQYF. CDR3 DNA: TGCGCCAGCATCCAGGGACTAGCGGGATGGCCGAGCACAGATACGCAGTATTTT.

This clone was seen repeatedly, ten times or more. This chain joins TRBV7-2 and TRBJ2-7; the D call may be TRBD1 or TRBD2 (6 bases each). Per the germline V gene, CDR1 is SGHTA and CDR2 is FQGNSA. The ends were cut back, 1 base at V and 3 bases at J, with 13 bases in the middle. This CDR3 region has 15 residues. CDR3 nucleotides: TGTGCCAGCAGCTTAGAAGGAGGGGGGTACTACGAGCAGTACTTC. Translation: CASSLEGGGYYEQYF.

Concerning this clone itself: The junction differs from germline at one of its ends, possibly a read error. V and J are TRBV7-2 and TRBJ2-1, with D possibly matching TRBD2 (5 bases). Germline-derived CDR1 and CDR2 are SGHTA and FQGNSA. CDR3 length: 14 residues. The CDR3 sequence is CASRISGENNEQSF. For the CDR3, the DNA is TGTGCCAGCCGGATTTCCGGGGAAAACAATGAGCAGTCCTTC. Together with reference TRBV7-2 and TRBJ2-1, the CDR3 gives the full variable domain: GAGVSQSPSNKVTEKGKDVELRCDPISGHTALYWYRQSLGQGLEFLIYFQGNSAPDKSGLPSDRFSAERTGGSVSTLTIQRTQQEDSAVYLCASRISGENNEQSFGPGTRLTVL.

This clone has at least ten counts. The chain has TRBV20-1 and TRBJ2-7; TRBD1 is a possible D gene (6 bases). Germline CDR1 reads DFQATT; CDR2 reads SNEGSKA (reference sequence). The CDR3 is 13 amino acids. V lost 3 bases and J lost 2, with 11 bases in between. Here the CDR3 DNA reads TGCAGTGCTAGGGACAGAAACGCCTACGAGCAGTACTTC. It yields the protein CSARDRNAYEQYF.

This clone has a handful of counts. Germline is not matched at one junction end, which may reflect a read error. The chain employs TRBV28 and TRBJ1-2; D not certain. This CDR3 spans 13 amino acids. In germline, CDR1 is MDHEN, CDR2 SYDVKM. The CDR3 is CASRLLSNYGYTF. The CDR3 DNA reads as TGTGCCAGCAGACTGCTTTCTAACTATGGCTACACATTC.

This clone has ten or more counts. The CDR3 region has the DNA TGTGCCAGCAGCTTTTCACTAGCGGGAGGGTACGAGCAGTACTTC. It translates to CASSFSLAGGYEQYF. This chain joins TRBV13 and TRBJ2-7, with 13 bases that match TRBD2. With V trimmed by 3 bases and J by 4 bases, 3 bases remained unmatched. The CDR3 totals 15 residues. Germline CDR1 and CDR2: PRHDT and FYEKMQ (reference sequence).

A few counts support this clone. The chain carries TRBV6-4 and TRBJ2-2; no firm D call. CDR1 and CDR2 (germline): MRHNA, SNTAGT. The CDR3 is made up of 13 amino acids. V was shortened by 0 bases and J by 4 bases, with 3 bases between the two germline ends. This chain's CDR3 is CASSDSSTGELFF. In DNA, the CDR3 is TGTGCCAGCAGTGACTCTAGCACCGGGGAGCTGTTTTTT.

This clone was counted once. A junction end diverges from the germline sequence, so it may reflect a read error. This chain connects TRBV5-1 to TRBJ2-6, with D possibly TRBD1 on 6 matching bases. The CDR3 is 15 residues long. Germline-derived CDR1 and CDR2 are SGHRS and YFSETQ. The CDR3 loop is CASSRERGRDNVMTF. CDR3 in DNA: TGCGCCAGCAGCCGTGAAAGGGGACGGGACAACGTCATGACTTTC.

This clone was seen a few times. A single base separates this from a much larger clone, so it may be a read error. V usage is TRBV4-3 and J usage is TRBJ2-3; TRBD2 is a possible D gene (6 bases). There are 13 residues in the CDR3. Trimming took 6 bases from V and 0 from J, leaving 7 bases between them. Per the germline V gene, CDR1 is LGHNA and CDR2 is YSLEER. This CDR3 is CASRGRSTDTQYF. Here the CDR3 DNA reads TGCGCCAGCAGGGGGAGGAGCACAGATACGCAGTATTTT.

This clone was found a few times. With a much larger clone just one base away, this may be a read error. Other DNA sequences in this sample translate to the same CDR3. CDR3 nucleotide sequence: TGCAGCGTTGAAGCGGGGGGTGATACGCAGTATTTT. This encodes CSVEAGGDTQYF. The chain combines TRBV29-1 with TRBJ2-3; 7 positions match TRBD2. This CDR3 has 12 residues. Trimming cost V 1 base and J 6 bases; bases outside gene matches: 1. Germline assignment: CDR1 SQVTM and CDR2 ANQGSEA.

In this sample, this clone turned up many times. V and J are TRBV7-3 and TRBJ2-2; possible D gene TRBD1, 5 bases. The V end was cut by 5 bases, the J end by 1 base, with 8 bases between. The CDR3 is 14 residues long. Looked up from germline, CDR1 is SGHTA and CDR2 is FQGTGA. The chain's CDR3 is CASSPTGNTGELFF. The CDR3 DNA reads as TGTGCCAGCAGCCCCACAGGGAACACCGGGGAGCTGTTTTTT.

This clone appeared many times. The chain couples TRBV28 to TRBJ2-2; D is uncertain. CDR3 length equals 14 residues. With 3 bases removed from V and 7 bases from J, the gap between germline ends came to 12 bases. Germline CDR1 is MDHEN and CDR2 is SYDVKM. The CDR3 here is CASSFFRVGGELFF. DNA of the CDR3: TGTGCCAGCAGTTTTTTTAGGGTTGGCGGGGAGCTGTTTTTT.

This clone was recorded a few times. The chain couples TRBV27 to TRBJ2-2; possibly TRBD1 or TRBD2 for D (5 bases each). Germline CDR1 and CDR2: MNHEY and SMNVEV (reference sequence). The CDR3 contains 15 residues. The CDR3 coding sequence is TGTGAAAGCACCAAGGGACGGCGTAACACCGGGGAGCTGTTTTTT. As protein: CESTKGRRNTGELFF.